A single T cell receptor beta chain is shown here with its context. Its target is unknown. This entry comes from a study of T cell responses to AZD1222 COVID-19 vaccine. The CDR3 length is 15 residues. Trimming removed 4 bases from V and 4 bases from J; junction bases left unmatched: 1. Germline V gives CDR1 MNHNY, CDR2 SVGAGI (reference sequence). Study results and caveats: Across the whole spike, CD4 TCRs peaked at regions 160-218 and 743-854. The donor group comprised mostly white British people and more females; the analysis possibly underestimated clonal diversity. Baseline seropositivity occurred in only 5 or 6 AZD1222 recipients.

Here immunoSEQ multiplex PCR was the method, and the copy in TCRdb shows in-frame clones only, minus some. The sample lists around 140,000 clones, roughly nine tenths occurring once. The source of this sequence is an adult in good health. The source material was peripheral blood, sampled on day 0 of AZD1222 vaccination. The rearrangement links TRBV6-6 to TRBJ2-1; 13 nucleotides match TRBD2. The CDR3 nucleotides are TGTGCCAGCAGTTCGACTAGCGGGGGGTACAATGAGCAGTTCTTC. It specifies CASSSTSGGYNEQFF.